These 14 T cell receptor beta chains originate from one sample sequenced in a study of B cell selection in AIRE deficiency. Regulatory T cells were sorted as CD4+CD25hiCD127low/negative. The method was immunoSEQ multiplex PCR; TCRdb's version includes in-frame clones alone and lacks a portion of them. The sample contains 23,000 or so clones, 92% of which appear only once. The sample taken for sequencing was CD4+CD25+ Tregs sorted from PBMCs. The receptors were gathered from a human donor in good health.

Only one count was recorded for this clone. V is TRBV29-1 and J is TRBJ1-1; D gene ambiguous. This CDR3 contains 13 residues. Per germline, CDR1 SQVTM and CDR2 ANQGSEA. Between the trimmed V and J ends, which lost 2 bases and 1 base, there was a span of 8 bases. CDR3 loop: CSVERAGNTEAFF. The CDR3 DNA is TGCAGCGTTGAACGGGCAGGGAACACTGAAGCTTTCTTT.

The chain couples TRBV18 to TRBJ2-2, with TRBD2 matching 10 bases. The CDR3 covers 15 residues. The V segment lost 6 bases and the J segment 6 bases; nucleotides outside the gene matches: 7. Germline V gene lookup returns CDR1 KGHSH and CDR2 LQKENI. The CDR3: CASSPLAGVAGELFF. The CDR3 DNA follows: TGTGCCAGCTCGCCTCTAGCGGGAGTTGCCGGGGAGCTGTTTTTT. Using reference TRBV18 and TRBJ2-2 for the parts outside the CDR3, the full variable domain is NAGVMQNPRHLVRRRGQEARLRCSPMKGHSHVYWYRQLPEEGLKFMVYLQKENIIDESGMPKERFSAEFPKEGPSILRIQQVVRGDSAAYFCASSPLAGVAGELFFGEGSRLTVL.

The rearrangement links TRBV19 to TRBJ1-2; 7 bases line up with TRBD1. V dropped 5 bases and J dropped 4; count of bases not matched to a gene: 10. The CDR3 spans 15 residues. Germline V gives CDR1 LNHDA, CDR2 SQIVND (reference sequence). The CDR3 DNA reads TGTGCCAGTAGTCCGTGGGACAGTCAATTCTATGGCTACACCTTC. Its translation: CASSPWDSQFYGYTF. Full variable domain (rest looked up from reference TRBV19 and TRBJ1-2): DGGITQSPKYLFRKEGQNVTLSCEQNLNHDAMYWYRQDPGQGLRLIYYSQIVNDFQKGDIAEGYSVSREKKESFPLTVTSAQKNPTAFYLCASSPWDSQFYGYTFGSGTRLTVV.

The genes are TRBV6-1 and TRBJ2-5, with 9 bases lining up with TRBD2. V lost 8 bases to trimming and J lost 4 bases; unmatched junction nucleotides: 5. The CDR3 runs to 13 residues. Germline-derived CDR1 and CDR2 are MNHNS and SASEGT. The CDR3 loop reads CASLAGVGETQYF. The CDR3 DNA reads TGTGCCAGCTTAGCGGGAGTGGGAGAGACCCAGTACTTC.

The rearrangement joins TRBV12-5 to TRBJ1-5, with 11 bases matching TRBD1. Per germline, CDR1 LGHNT and CDR2 FRNRAP. The CDR3 consists of 16 residues. Trimming cost V 3 bases and J 5 bases; bases outside gene matches: 6. The DNA of the CDR3 is TGTGCTAGTGGTTTAACCGGGACAGGGGGAGATCAGCCCCAGCATTTT. It translates to CASGLTGTGGDQPQHF. The full variable domain, its missing parts supplied by reference TRBV12-5 and TRBJ1-5, is DARVTQTPRHKVTEMGQEVTMRCQPILGHNTVFWYRQTMMQGLELLAYFRNRAPLDDSGMPKDRFSAEMPDATLATLKIQPSEPRDSAVYFCASGLTGTGGDQPQHFGDGTRLSIL.

The chain couples TRBV19 to TRBJ2-7; weak D call: TRBD2 (7 bases). CDR1 LNHDA and CDR2 SQIVND come from the germline V gene (reference sequence). The germline V and J ends were trimmed by 6 bases and 0 bases, with 9 bases remaining between them. The CDR3 totals 13 residues. This CDR3 is CASRGGVSYEQYF. The CDR3 DNA reads as TGTGCCAGTAGAGGGGGGGTCTCCTACGAGCAGTACTTC.

The chain links TRBV6-1 to TRBJ1-5; D is unresolved. V lost 2 bases and J lost 6, with 11 bases in between. There are 14 residues in the CDR3. Germline-derived CDR1 and CDR2 are MNHNS and SASEGT. CDR3 sequence: CASSEWRDPQPQHF. CDR3 coding DNA: TGTGCCAGCAGTGAATGGCGGGATCCTCAGCCCCAGCATTTT.

This chain uses TRBV6-5 with TRBJ2-7, with D perhaps being TRBD1 or TRBD2 (5 bases each). The V gene's germline CDR1 is MNHEY and CDR2 SVGAGI. The ends were cut back, 5 bases at V and 4 bases at J, with 15 bases in the middle. The CDR3 length is 14 residues. The CDR3 loop reads CASSEGPGLYEQYF. CDR3 in DNA: TGTGCCAGCAGTGAAGGGCCGGGGCTGTACGAGCAGTACTTC.

This rearrangement joins TRBV6-1 to TRBJ1-2; weak D call: TRBD1 (6 bases). V lost 6 bases, J lost 4 bases, and 15 bases lay in between. Germline V lookup: CDR1 MNHNS, CDR2 SASEGT. This CDR3 is built from 14 residues. CDR3 sequence: CASRLQGIAYGYTF. CDR3 DNA: TGTGCCAGCAGACTACAGGGTATCGCCTATGGCTACACCTTC.

This clone appeared once. This rearrangement joins TRBV7-8 to TRBJ1-3, with D possibly matching TRBD1 (5 bases). The germline V gene has CDR1 SGHVS and CDR2 FQNEAQ. This CDR3 is 14 amino acids long. Between the trimmed V and J ends, which lost 4 bases and 0 bases, there was a span of 7 bases. The CDR3 loop reads CASSSGPSGNTIYF. DNA for the CDR3: TGTGCCAGCAGCTCGGGGCCCTCTGGAAACACCATATATTTT.

V usage is TRBV6-9 and J usage is TRBJ1-4; D perhaps matches TRBD1 (6 bases). V was shortened by 5 bases and J by 2 bases, with 9 bases between the two germline ends. The length of the CDR3 is 14 residues. Germline CDR1 is MNHGY and CDR2 is SVAAGI. The chain's CDR3 is CASSRGFTNEKLFF. DNA for the CDR3: TGTGCCAGCAGTAGGGGGTTCACTAATGAAAAACTGTTTTTT.

This rearrangement joins TRBV29-1 to TRBJ2-1, with 7 positions matching TRBD1. The CDR3 runs to 13 residues. Germline trimming cut 6 bases from V and 3 bases from J; bases unmatched to any gene: 5. From germline, CDR1 is SQVTM and CDR2 ANQGSEA. The CDR3 DNA reads TGCAGCGTGCAGGGACAGCGCTACAATGAGCAGTTCTTC. It encodes CSVQGQRYNEQFF.

The chain has TRBV4-1 and TRBJ2-1; the match to TRBD1 covers 9 bases. Germline-derived CDR1 and CDR2 are MGHRA and YSYEKL. With V trimmed by 4 bases and J by 6 bases, 7 bases remained unmatched. The CDR3 spans 15 residues. This chain's CDR3 is CASSRDRESRNEQFF. The CDR3 DNA follows: TGCGCCAGCAGCCGGGACAGGGAAAGTCGCAATGAGCAGTTCTTC.

The V gene is TRBV13, the J gene TRBJ1-3; D might be TRBD1 (5 bases). Germline CDR1 and CDR2: PRHDT and FYEKMQ (reference sequence). Trimming took 5 bases from V and 4 from J, leaving 9 bases between them. The CDR3 covers 13 residues. CDR3 loop: CASSKGEGNTIYF. For the CDR3, the DNA is TGTGCCAGCAGCAAAGGGGAGGGAAACACCATATATTTT.